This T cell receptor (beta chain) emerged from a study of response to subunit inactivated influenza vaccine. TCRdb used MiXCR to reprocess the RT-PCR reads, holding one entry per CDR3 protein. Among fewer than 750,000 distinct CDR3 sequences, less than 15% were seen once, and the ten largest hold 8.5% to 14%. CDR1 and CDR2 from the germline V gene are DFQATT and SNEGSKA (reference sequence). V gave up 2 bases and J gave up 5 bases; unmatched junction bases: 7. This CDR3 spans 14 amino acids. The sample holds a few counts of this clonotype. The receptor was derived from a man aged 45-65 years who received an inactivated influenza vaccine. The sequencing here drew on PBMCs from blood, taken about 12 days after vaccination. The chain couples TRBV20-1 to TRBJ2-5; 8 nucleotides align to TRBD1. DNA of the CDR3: TGCAGTGCTAGACCGACAGGGGTGCGGGAGACCCAGTACTTC. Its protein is CSARPTGVRETQYF.